The present T cell receptor beta chain was sequenced within a study of blood T cell repertoires in COVID-19. Whole-study context: The United States, Italy and Spain provided the acute and convalescent COVID-19 samples. Sources were T cells, B-cell-depleted T cells, or PBMCs; the material itself was cDNA or gDNA.

V was clipped by 4 bases and J by 6 bases; unmatched bases: 4. This CDR3 spans 14 amino acids. Per germline, CDR1 KGHSH and CDR2 LQKENI. In the authors' workflow: The assay estimated nucleated cells by amplifying reference gene primers. Generated by immunoSEQ multiplex PCR, the TCRdb table keeps only in-frame clones and is missing some. V and J calls and clone size come straight from that table; D and trimming were deduced from the DNA. Counted here are some 200,000 clones, 88% occurring once; the ten biggest clones make up 1.7%. Material for sequencing was peripheral blood. The chain has TRBV18 and TRBJ1-5, with TRBD1 matching 9 bases. The TCR was taken from a man between 65 and 85 years old with acute or convalescent COVID-19. The CDR3 sequence: CASSRDRAGQPQHF. As DNA, the CDR3 is TGTGCCAGCTCACGGGACAGGGCGGGTCAGCCCCAGCATTTT.